Below, 23 T cell receptor beta chains from the same sample are listed, as sequenced in a study of blood T cell repertoires in COVID-19. Method: immunoSEQ multiplex PCR; TCRdb's copy keeps in-frame clones and lacks some. The table lists about 64,000 clones, approximately 82% of them singletons. Sequences were obtained from peripheral blood. These receptor sequences come from a woman aged 55-70 years with acute or convalescent COVID-19.

The CDR3 sequence is CASRAAGTGYNEQFF. Written as DNA, the CDR3 is TGTGCCAGCAGAGCGGCCGGGACAGGTTACAATGAGCAGTTCTTC. The rearrangement joins TRBV14 to TRBJ2-1; the match to TRBD1 covers 8 bases. V gave up 6 bases and J gave up 4 bases; unmatched junction bases: 8. Germline values: CDR1 SGHDN, CDR2 FVKESK. The CDR3 loop spans 15 amino acids.

J is TRBJ1-2 and V is TRBV18; no definite D call. This CDR3 has 14 residues. Germline V lookup: CDR1 KGHSH, CDR2 LQKENI. Trimming removed 4 bases at V and 3 bases at J, with 12 bases between. As DNA, the CDR3 is TGTGCCAGCTCACGGGCCATGGGAGACTATGGCTACACCTTC. This codes for CASSRAMGDYGYTF.

This clone has more than one count but fewer than ten. The V call is TRBV3-1 (or the pseudogene TRBV3-2), the J call TRBJ1-2, with a weak D call TRBD1 (5 bases). This CDR3 region has 14 residues. From germline, CDR1 is LGHDT and CDR2 YNNKEL (reference sequence). With 4 bases removed from V and 3 bases from J, the gap between germline ends came to 12 bases. The CDR3 loop is CASSLMEGHYGYTF. CDR3 coding DNA: TGTGCCAGCAGCCTAATGGAGGGACACTATGGCTACACCTTC.

The V call is TRBV14, the J call TRBJ1-1; a weak D match, TRBD1 (5 bases). There are 15 residues in the CDR3. V was pared by 4 bases and J by 1 base, with 13 bases between. The germline V gene has CDR1 SGHDN and CDR2 FVKESK. This chain's CDR3 is CASSRRAGQNTEAFF. CDR3 in DNA: TGTGCCAGCAGCCGGCGAGCAGGGCAGAACACTGAAGCTTTCTTT.

The chain employs TRBV11-2 and TRBJ1-4; TRBD1 matches at 8 bases. This CDR3 region has 15 residues. The germline V gene has CDR1 SGHAT and CDR2 FQNNGV. With 4 bases clipped from V and 7 bases from J, the junction kept 8 bases outside the gene matches. For the CDR3, the DNA is TGTGCCAGCAGCTATGGACAGGGTAGTAGTGAAAAACTGTTTTTT. Translation gives CASSYGQGSSEKLFF.

This chain connects TRBV18 to TRBJ1-1, with TRBD1 matching over 12 bases. The CDR3 is 18 residues long. Trimming took 1 base from V and 2 from J; bases not matched to a gene: 8. Per germline, CDR1 KGHSH and CDR2 LQKENI. The CDR3 DNA sequence: TGTGCCAGCTCACCACGGGGGACAGGGGGCGGGTTAAACACTGAAGCTTTCTTT. It yields the protein CASSPRGTGGGLNTEAFF.

V and J are TRBV25-1 and TRBJ2-7; maybe TRBD1 (7 bases). Germline V gene sequence: CDR1 MGHDK, CDR2 SYGVNS. V was pared by 8 bases and J by 5 bases, with 16 bases between. CDR3 length equals 13 residues. CDR3 region: CASLEGAKNEQYF. DNA for the CDR3: TGTGCCAGCCTGGAGGGGGCTAAAAACGAGCAGTACTTC.

The CDR3 spells CASSFQTSGGSYEQYF. The CDR3 coding sequence is TGTGCCAGCAGTTTCCAAACTAGCGGGGGTTCCTACGAGCAGTACTTC. The chain links TRBV6-5 to TRBJ2-7; 11 bases are shared with TRBD2. The CDR3 contains 16 residues. From germline, CDR1 is MNHEY and CDR2 SVGAGI. J gave up 1 base and V 4 bases, and 6 bases lay outside the gene matches.

The rearrangement joins TRBV5-1 to TRBJ2-7; 7 bases align to TRBD2. With 4 bases clipped from V and 5 bases from J, the junction kept 15 bases outside the gene matches. The germline CDR1 and CDR2 sequences are SGHRS and YFSETQ. The CDR3 has 16 residues. The chain's CDR3 is CASSPATSSGFDEQYF. CDR3 DNA: TGCGCCAGCAGCCCAGCGACTAGCTCGGGATTCGACGAGCAGTACTTC. Full variable domain (missing parts from reference TRBV5-1 and TRBJ2-7): KAGVTQTPRYLIKTRGQQVTLSCSPISGHRSVSWYQQTPGQGLQFLFEYFSETQRNKGNFPGRFSGRQFSNSRSEMNVSTLELGDSALYLCASSPATSSGFDEQYFGPGTRLTVT.

This chain joins TRBV4-2 and TRBJ1-4; 7 nucleotides agree with TRBD1. With 1 base clipped from V and 5 bases from J, the junction kept 7 bases outside the gene matches. The CDR3 runs to 16 residues. Germline lookup yields CDR1 LGHNA and CDR2 YNFKEQ. The CDR3 sequence: CASSQGSGQTNEKLFF. The CDR3 DNA reads TGTGCCAGCAGCCAAGGTTCGGGACAGACGAATGAAAAACTGTTTTTT.

This chain connects TRBV5-8 to TRBJ1-4; 8 nucleotides agree with TRBD1. Trimming removed 0 bases from V and 7 bases from J; junction bases left unmatched: 5. Germline CDR1 reads SGHTS; CDR2 reads YDEGEE. The CDR3 extends over 15 amino acids. The chain's CDR3 is CASSLGQGQGEKLFF. The CDR3 DNA reads TGTGCCAGCAGCTTGGGACAGGGGCAAGGTGAAAAACTGTTTTTT.

This rearrangement joins TRBV4-2 to TRBJ1-1, with D perhaps TRBD1 (6 bases). The CDR3 sequence is 15 residues long. The V end was cut by 0 bases, the J end by 10 bases, with 18 bases between. Per germline, CDR1 LGHNA and CDR2 YNFKEQ. The CDR3 DNA reads as TGTGCCAGCAGCCAAGATCACAGGGTAGATGTCCCAGCTTTCTTT. It specifies CASSQDHRVDVPAFF.

In its sample, this clone was seen a few times. This rearrangement joins TRBV5-6 to TRBJ2-1; the D is unclear. CDR1 is SGHDT, CDR2 YYEEEE, per germline. The length of the CDR3 is 14 residues. With 1 base removed from V and 4 bases from J, the gap between germline ends came to 9 bases. CDR3 in amino acids: CASSLRTAYNEQFF. CDR3 bases: TGTGCCAGCAGCTTGCGAACTGCTTACAATGAGCAGTTCTTC.

This clone was detected a few times. The chain couples TRBV23-1 to TRBJ1-4; 8 bases align to TRBD1. TRBV23-1 is given ORF status, its function remaining uncertain. This CDR3 spans 15 amino acids. The J segment lost 8 bases and the V segment lost 3 bases, leaving 8 bases of the junction unmatched. CDR3 amino acids: CASSHRRTGREKLFF. The CDR3 DNA follows: TGCGCCAGCAGTCATCGAAGGACAGGGAGAGAAAAACTGTTTTTT.

V gene TRBV7-8 combines with J gene TRBJ1-3; possible D gene TRBD1, 5 bases. The length of the CDR3 is 16 residues. Looked up from germline, CDR1 is SGHVS and CDR2 is FQNEAQ. Trimming took off 5 bases at V and 0 bases at J, with 14 bases between the two ends. The CDR3 here is CASSLAGHYSGNTIYF. Written as DNA, the CDR3 is TGTGCCAGCAGCCTCGCCGGACACTACTCTGGAAACACCATATATTTT.

J is TRBJ1-4 and V is TRBV2; possibly TRBD1 for D (5 bases). Per germline, CDR1 SNHLY and CDR2 FYNNEI. V was clipped by 7 bases and J by 5 bases, with 14 bases between them. This CDR3 region has 14 residues. The chain's CDR3 is CASIEQGSNEKLFF. CDR3 in DNA: TGTGCCAGCATTGAGCAGGGTTCGAATGAAAAACTGTTTTTT.

In this sample, this clone turned up many times. The chain is built from TRBV2 and TRBJ2-7; 8 positions match TRBD2. Germline trimming cut 6 bases from V and 4 bases from J; bases unmatched to any gene: 2. This CDR3 region has 12 residues. Germline lookup yields CDR1 SNHLY and CDR2 FYNNEI. CDR3 DNA sequence: TGTGCCAGCAGCGGGGGGGTATACGAGCAGTACTTC. Amino acids: CASSGGVYEQYF.

The V gene is TRBV2, the J gene TRBJ1-1; 7 nucleotides line up with TRBD1. The CDR3 spans 15 residues. Per germline, CDR1 SNHLY and CDR2 FYNNEI. Trimming cost V 5 bases and J 0 bases; bases outside gene matches: 6. The CDR3, as DNA: TGTGCCAGCAGTTTGTCGGGACAGTTGAACACTGAAGCTTTCTTT. Translating it yields CASSLSGQLNTEAFF.

The chain joins TRBV11-2 to TRBJ1-6; 8 nucleotides align to TRBD1. This CDR3 comprises 15 residues. Germline V lookup: CDR1 SGHAT, CDR2 FQNNGV. V trimming: 4 bases; J trimming: 7 bases; junction bases outside the gene matches: 6. CDR3 sequence reads: CASSSRTGQNSPLHF. CDR3 in DNA: TGTGCCAGCAGCTCCCGGACAGGGCAAAATTCACCCCTCCACTTT.

This clone turned up a few times. The chain couples TRBV5-1 to TRBJ1-6, with 7 bases aligning to TRBD1. The germline V gene has CDR1 SGHRS and CDR2 YFSETQ. The CDR3 covers 13 residues. V dropped 2 bases and J dropped 8; count of bases not matched to a gene: 1. The CDR3, as DNA: TGCGCCAGCAGCTTAGACAGGGATTCACCCCTCCACTTT. Its protein product is CASSLDRDSPLHF. The variable domain in full, with the rest retrieved from reference TRBV5-1 and TRBJ1-6, is KAGVTQTPRYLIKTRGQQVTLSCSPISGHRSVSWYQQTPGQGLQFLFEYFSETQRNKGNFPGRFSGRQFSNSRSEMNVSTLELGDSALYLCASSLDRDSPLHFGNGTRLTVT.

The chain combines TRBV2 with TRBJ1-2; D remains ambiguous. Trimming left V 3 bases short and J 4 bases short, with 12 bases between. This CDR3 has 14 amino acids. Germline V gene sequence: CDR1 SNHLY, CDR2 FYNNEI. The CDR3 sequence: CASSDGIGSYGYTF. CDR3 DNA sequence: TGTGCCAGCAGTGACGGGATTGGGAGCTATGGCTACACCTTC.

The rearrangement joins TRBV7-8 to TRBJ1-2; 9 positions agree with TRBD1. Per germline, CDR1 SGHVS and CDR2 FQNEAQ. V dropped 5 bases and J dropped 8; count of bases not matched to a gene: 6. The CDR3 extends over 13 amino acids. CDR3 loop: CASSRTGAFGYTF. CDR3 DNA sequence: TGTGCCAGCAGCCGGACAGGGGCATTCGGCTACACCTTC.

The chain links TRBV13 to TRBJ1-4; 7 positions agree with TRBD1. The CDR3 has 14 residues. V lost 4 bases and J lost 8; bases outside the gene matches: 7. From germline, CDR1 is PRHDT and CDR2 FYEKMQ (reference sequence). The CDR3 nucleotides read TGTGCCAGCAGCTCCTCGGACAGGAAGGAAAAACTGTTTTTT. Residues: CASSSSDRKEKLFF.